The clone carrying this T cell receptor (beta chain) occurred a few times. Its antigen is unidentified. Isolated RNA was reverse transcribed in full, so expressed TCRB transcripts were sequenced. Produced via immunoSEQ multiplex PCR; TCRdb's table is partial and in-frame only. The sample consists of about 900,000 clones, 17% of them appearing once. With V trimmed by 4 bases and J by 8 bases, 14 bases remained unmatched. The germline V gene encodes CDR1 SGHNT and CDR2 YYREEE (reference sequence). The CDR3 totals 16 residues. This record belongs to a study of beta chain features in type 1 diabetes. Study-wide results and caveats: cDNA-based sequencing might over-represent cells highly expressing TCR.

The sequence came from a woman aged 18-35 years in good health. Sequencing was carried out using naive CD4+ T cells from blood. This chain joins TRBV5-4 and TRBJ2-2, with TRBD1 matching 7 bases. For the CDR3, the DNA is TGTGCCAGCAGCACAACCCCCGGGACAGCCATTGGGGAGCTGTTTTTT. Its protein product is CASSTTPGTAIGELFF.